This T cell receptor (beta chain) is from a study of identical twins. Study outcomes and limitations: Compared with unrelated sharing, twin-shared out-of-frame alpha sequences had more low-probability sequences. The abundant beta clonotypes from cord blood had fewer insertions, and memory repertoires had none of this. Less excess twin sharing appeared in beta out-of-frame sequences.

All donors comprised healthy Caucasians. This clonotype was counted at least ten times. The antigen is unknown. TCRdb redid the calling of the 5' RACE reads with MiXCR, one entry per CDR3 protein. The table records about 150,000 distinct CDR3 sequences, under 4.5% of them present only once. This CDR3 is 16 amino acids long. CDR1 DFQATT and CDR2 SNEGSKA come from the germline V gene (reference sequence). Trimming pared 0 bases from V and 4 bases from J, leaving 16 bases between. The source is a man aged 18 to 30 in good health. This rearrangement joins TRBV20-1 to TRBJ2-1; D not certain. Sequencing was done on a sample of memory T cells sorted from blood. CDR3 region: CSARDDLKNRYNEQFF. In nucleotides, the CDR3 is TGCAGTGCTAGAGATGACTTGAAAAACAGATACAATGAGCAGTTCTTC.